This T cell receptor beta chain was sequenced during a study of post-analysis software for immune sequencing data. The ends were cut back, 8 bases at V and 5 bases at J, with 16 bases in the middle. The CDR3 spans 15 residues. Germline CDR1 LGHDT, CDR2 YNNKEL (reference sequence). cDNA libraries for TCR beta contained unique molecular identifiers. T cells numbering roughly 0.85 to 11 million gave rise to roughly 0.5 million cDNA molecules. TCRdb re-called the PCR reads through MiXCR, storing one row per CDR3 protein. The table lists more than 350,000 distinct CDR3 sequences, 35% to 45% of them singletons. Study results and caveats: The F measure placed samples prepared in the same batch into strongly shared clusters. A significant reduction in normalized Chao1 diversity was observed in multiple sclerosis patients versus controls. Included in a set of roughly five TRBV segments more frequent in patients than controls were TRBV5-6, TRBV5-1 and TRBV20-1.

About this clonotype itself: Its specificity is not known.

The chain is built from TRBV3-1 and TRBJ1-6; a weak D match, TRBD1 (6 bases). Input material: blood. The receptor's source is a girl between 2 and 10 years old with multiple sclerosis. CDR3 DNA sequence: TGTGCCAGCCGGACGGGGGGGGCGAATAATTCACCCCTCCACTTT. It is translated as CASRTGGANNSPLHF.